These T cell receptor beta chains were read from a single sample in a study of T-cell memory formation after mild COVID-19. TCRdb fed the 5' RACE reads into MiXCR, producing one record per CDR3 protein. Of 270,000 or so distinct CDR3 sequences in the sample, roughly 18% were seen once. Sequenced: PBMCs or a T cell subset sorted from them (not recorded which). These receptors were collected from a man younger than 30 who had mild COVID-19 (a few samples of this study predate the infection). Cell type and time point are not known. The CDR3 runs from the conserved cysteine through the conserved F or W. The size entry is marked missing in some rows and otherwise reads once, few, many or a size class.

v_gene,len,abundance,j_gene,CDR3aa
TRBV4-1,12,NA,TRBJ1-5,CASSYGNQPQHF
TRBV20-1,14,NA,TRBJ1-2,CSASPPEGRLGYTF
TRBV2,14,NA,TRBJ2-2,CASSDGENTGELFF
TRBV5-5,13,many,TRBJ2-6,CASSLYGANVLTF
TRBV18,17,few,TRBJ2-1,CASSTSDGTGSYNEQFF
TRBV12-3/TRBV12-4,13,NA,TRBJ1-1,CASSFSRGTEAFF
TRBV4-1,15,many,TRBJ2-7,CASSQGLAELYEQYF
TRBV6-5,13,few,TRBJ2-4,CASSYSEKNIQYF
TRBV11-2,16,once,TRBJ2-3,CASSPRGVTTTDTQYF
TRBV12-3/TRBV12-4,18,NA,TRBJ2-2,CASSLLAGGPIGTGELFF
TRBV7-3,16,NA,TRBJ2-1,CASSHPDRPAYNEQFF
TRBV27,13,few,TRBJ2-2,CASSQQGIGELFF
TRBV4-1,15,many,TRBJ2-3,CASSQANRGPDTQYF
TRBV6-5,13,NA,TRBJ1-1,CASGSGTGIEAFF
TRBV7-6,13,NA,TRBJ1-2,CASSPGGIYGYTF
TRBV29-1,13,few,TRBJ2-3,CSGSSRGTDTQYF
TRBV6-5,15,NA,TRBJ2-7,CASSYSGQLVVEQYF
TRBV20-1,13,few,TRBJ2-7,CSARDGQSSEQYF
TRBV5-1,15,NA,TRBJ1-1,CASSPSQATNTEAFF
TRBV4-1,14,few,TRBJ1-1,CASSQGGLSTEAFF
TRBV29-1,11,few,TRBJ1-1,CSGRDPTEAFF
TRBV5-5,15,few,TRBJ1-1,CASSWRIGFGTEAFF
TRBV27,15,few,TRBJ1-6,CASSSPFGGNSPLHF
TRBV28,20,NA,TRBJ1-6,CASRGNQGALSLLWNSPLHF
TRBV7-6,15,NA,TRBJ2-5,CASSPHLGRPETQYF
TRBV11-2,15,NA,TRBJ2-1,CASSLFRGRTNEQFF
TRBV4-2,14,NA,TRBJ2-5,CASSQGDVLETQYF
TRBV6-4,10,few,TRBJ1-1,CAIKNTEAFF
TRBV5-1,14,NA,TRBJ2-3,CASSWSVWTDTQYF
TRBV2,14,NA,TRBJ2-2,CASKKSVFTGELFF
TRBV2,14,NA,TRBJ1-1,CASSGQGGNTEAFF
TRBV9,15,few,TRBJ2-1,CASSVAGTGRGEQFF
TRBV5-1,15,few,TRBJ2-5,CASSESLAGAETQYF
TRBV6-2/TRBV6-3,16,NA,TRBJ2-5,CASSYWTSGGQETQYF
TRBV7-6,15,few,TRBJ1-1,CASSTKGQSNTEAFF
TRBV27,15,NA,TRBJ1-1,CASSLSAGSNTEAFF
TRBV9,13,NA,TRBJ2-3,CASSVQAEQTQYF
TRBV4-3,14,NA,TRBJ1-6,CASSQDIRAEALHF
TRBV9,16,NA,TRBJ2-3,CASSVDRAPGTDTQYF
TRBV21-1,16,NA,TRBJ2-4,CASSAPGMLAKNIQYF
TRBV3-1,14,few,TRBJ1-2,CASSLDGGTYGYTF
TRBV12-3/TRBV12-4,17,NA,TRBJ1-3,CASSLGTGELFGNTIYF
TRBV5-6,16,few,TRBJ2-3,CASSSLGGGGADTQYF
TRBV18,14,many,TRBJ2-7,CASSGDRELYEQYF
TRBV6-4,14,many,TRBJ2-3,CASSDGEGTDTQYF
TRBV6-2/TRBV6-3,16,few,TRBJ2-3,CASSRIRTAFTDTQYF
TRBV6-5,15,NA,TRBJ1-5,CASSYSARSNQPQHF
TRBV4-1,17,NA,TRBJ2-3,CASSHGTSGGGTDTQYF
TRBV29-1,16,NA,TRBJ2-2,CSVPRVSGGNTGELFF
TRBV7-3,12,NA,TRBJ2-2,CASGGYTGELFF
TRBV2,13,few,TRBJ1-2,CASRPTQGGGYTF
TRBV4-1,17,NA,TRBJ2-3,CASSQVIAGVNTDTQYF
TRBV2,14,NA,TRBJ2-2,CASSEFRGTGELFF
TRBV4-3,16,NA,TRBJ1-3,CASSQASTRLGNTIYF
TRBV6-6,16,few,TRBJ1-3,CASRSVGATTGNTIYF
TRBV4-1,15,few,TRBJ2-5,CASSQEWAVTETQYF
TRBV6-5,16,few,TRBJ2-3,CASHVRSSGGTDTQYF
TRBV28,13,NA,TRBJ2-3,CASSAGGRDTQYF
TRBV28,13,many,TRBJ2-5,CASRPQGQETQYF